These 2 T cell receptor beta chains were sequenced from one sample in a study of blood T cells in healthy people across ages (dated by TCRdb to between 2015 and 2017). The library was built by means of 5' RACE. Sequencing instrument: Illumina HiSeq 2500. A second roughly 7 to 11 cycle PCR used a sample-barcoded 5' primer and a J-beta primer mix. Clones were called with MiXCR by TCRdb after fastp trimmed the public reads at Q25, and only in-frame beta chains were retained. Records with the same CDR3 protein are collapsed into one entry carrying the most frequent genes and DNA. The sample profile shows some 760,000 distinct CDR3 sequences; approximately 25% of them were found once. The biggest ten clones account for under 10% of the sample. These data were likewise used in another study, on T cells of mothers and their children.

Sequencing was performed on blood. These receptors all stem from a boy aged 5 to 17 in good health.

This clonotype was seen only a few times. V and J are TRBV28 and TRBJ1-3; the D is unclear. This CDR3 is built from 16 residues. Germline assignment: CDR1 MDHEN and CDR2 SYDVKM. V lost 5 bases and J lost 8, with 22 bases in between. In DNA, the CDR3 is TGTGCCAGCAGTAACAACCCGACGGATGAGGAAGACACCATATATTTT. Amino acid sequence: CASSNNPTDEEDTIYF.

V gene TRBV5-5 combines with J gene TRBJ2-1; 12 nucleotides match TRBD2. The CDR3 is 17 amino acids. J lost 0 bases, V lost 5 bases, and 6 bases had no gene match. The germline V gene has CDR1 SGHKS and CDR2 YYEKEE (reference sequence). CDR3 in DNA: TGTGCCAGCAGACTAGCGGGGGGACTAAGCTCCTACAATGAGCAGTTCTTC. Its protein is CASRLAGGLSSYNEQFF.